The present entry profiles one T cell receptor (beta chain) with its context. Its antigen remains unknown. These data belong to a study of graft-versus-host responses after intestinal transplantation. TCRdb's table, derived via immunoSEQ multiplex PCR, lists solely in-frame clones and lacks some. The repertoire includes fewer than 80,000 clones, approximately 91% of them detected once, and about 1.7% sits in the top ten. The TCR was taken from a human donor who was the organ donor for an intestinal transplant. The sample was unstimulated CD8+ T cells sorted from spleen or lymph node cells, taken before transplant.

This CDR3 is CASSQEVPARGRNQPQHF. The CDR3 nucleotides are TGCGCCAGCAGCCAAGAAGTGCCTGCCAGGGGTCGGAACCAGCCCCAGCATTTT. This sequence joins TRBV4-1 and TRBJ1-5, with a tentative D call TRBD1 (6 bases). The CDR3 consists of 18 residues. The germline CDR1 and CDR2 sequences are MGHRA and YSYEKL. Trimming removed 0 bases at V and 7 bases at J, with 22 bases between.